Following are 19 T cell receptor beta chains from one sample sequenced in a study of cytomegalovirus exposure and HLA in healthy donors. The method was immunoSEQ multiplex PCR; TCRdb's version includes in-frame clones alone and lacks a portion of them. This sample yields about 60,000 clones, of which 90% are seen a single time; approximately 1% belongs to the top ten. Sequenced sample: PBMCs. Receptor source: a man aged 18 to 30 in good health and CMV-seronegative.

The genes are TRBV18 and TRBJ2-1, with 13 positions matching TRBD2. Germline-derived CDR1 and CDR2 are KGHSH and LQKENI. Losses at the gene ends were 3 bases for V and 6 bases for J; bases not matched to a gene: 2. CDR3 length: 15 amino acids. CDR3 residues: CASSPRTSGSNEQFF. As DNA, the CDR3 is TGTGCCAGCTCACCCCGGACTAGCGGGAGCAATGAGCAGTTCTTC.

The V and J genes are TRBV7-8 and TRBJ2-7; 11 bases align to TRBD2. Germline V gene data show CDR1 as SGHVS and CDR2 as FQNEAQ. CDR3 length: 17 amino acids. The V segment lost 5 bases and the J segment 2 bases; nucleotides outside the gene matches: 11. CDR3 coding DNA: TGTGCCAGCAGCCTACCCAGGGGACTAGCGGAGACCTACGAGCAGTACTTC. Translated: CASSLPRGLAETYEQYF.

V and J are TRBV27 and TRBJ1-2, with 7 bases fitting TRBD1. The CDR3 covers 13 residues. CDR1 and CDR2 (germline): MNHEY, SMNVEV (reference sequence). The junction had 4 bases not matched to a gene; V was cut back by 3 bases and J by 6 bases. The CDR3 protein is CASSFTGAHGYTF. The CDR3 nucleotides are TGTGCCAGCAGTTTCACAGGGGCCCATGGCTACACCTTC.

This clone turned up a few times. This chain uses TRBV7-8 with TRBJ2-3; 8 nucleotides agree with TRBD2. This CDR3 has 16 residues. Germline V lookup: CDR1 SGHVS, CDR2 FQNEAQ. V lost 1 base to trimming and J lost 10 bases; unmatched junction nucleotides: 13. The CDR3 DNA follows: TGTGCCAGCAGCTTAGGGGGCACTAGCGGACCATGGGCGCAGTATTTT. Protein product: CASSLGGTSGPWAQYF.

CDR3 protein: CASSLLPTEYNEQFF. CDR3 bases: TGTGCCAGCAGCTTGCTACCTACAGAGTACAATGAGCAGTTCTTC. V gene TRBV7-8 combines with J gene TRBJ2-1; D uncertain. The CDR3 has 15 amino acids. Germline-derived CDR1 and CDR2 are SGHVS and FQNEAQ. The V end was cut by 3 bases, the J end by 4 bases, with 13 bases between.

The chain uses TRBV28 and TRBJ1-2; tentative D call: TRBD1 (5 bases). The CDR3 covers 13 residues. The V gene lost 8 bases and the J gene lost 7 bases, with 17 bases spanning the gap. CDR1 MDHEN and CDR2 SYDVKM come from the germline V gene. The DNA of the CDR3 is TGTGCCAGCGTCTCCGGACAAAGGCTTGGCTACACCTTC. Amino acids: CASVSGQRLGYTF.

The chain's CDR3 is CASSSQYNEQFF. In DNA form, the CDR3 reads TGTGCCAGCAGCTCCCAGTATAATGAGCAGTTCTTC. This rearrangement joins TRBV21-1 to TRBJ2-1; the table gives TRBD1 as D, unverified against the DNA. TRBV21-1 is described as a pseudogene. The CDR3 contains 12 residues.

The rearrangement joins TRBV2 to TRBJ2-3, with TRBD1 as a possible D gene (6 bases). V dropped 8 bases and J dropped 4 bases, with 19 bases sitting between them. Germline values: CDR1 SNHLY, CDR2 FYNNEI. The CDR3 is made up of 15 amino acids. Written as DNA, the CDR3 is TGTGCCAGCCTCGTGAGGGGGTCTCAGTCAGATACGCAGTATTTT. It encodes CASLVRGSQSDTQYF.

The V gene is TRBV10-3, the J gene TRBJ2-3; a possible D gene is TRBD2 (5 bases). The germline V gene encodes CDR1 ENHRY and CDR2 SYGVKD. The ends were cut back, 4 bases at V and 2 bases at J, with 16 bases in the middle. CDR3 size: 16 residues. The CDR3 DNA sequence: TGTGCCATCAGTGGGACTTCACCCCCTCCCACAGATACGCAGTATTTT. This translates into CAISGTSPPPTDTQYF.

The chain joins TRBV4-2 to TRBJ1-5, with no clear D. The CDR3 has 17 residues. V lost 1 base and J 3 bases, leaving 16 bases between the germline ends. Germline-derived CDR1 and CDR2 are LGHNA and YNFKEQ. The CDR3 DNA follows: TGTGCCAGCAGCCAAGTTTCAGCGGTCGACAACAATCAGCCCCAGCATTTT. Amino acids: CASSQVSAVDNNQPQHF.

V usage is TRBV6-6 and J usage is TRBJ2-7; 8 bases are shared with TRBD1. The CDR3 covers 14 residues. V lost 8 bases to trimming and J lost 6 bases; unmatched junction nucleotides: 12. From germline, CDR1 is MNHNY and CDR2 SVGAGI (reference sequence). The CDR3 sequence is CASGGTGAAREQYF. CDR3 in DNA: TGTGCCAGCGGAGGGACAGGTGCGGCTCGCGAGCAGTACTTC.

The DNA for the CDR3 is TGCGCCAGCAGCCAAGACCCGACAGGGGTTTATGGCTACACCTTC. Its translation is CASSQDPTGVYGYTF. V gene TRBV4-3 combines with J gene TRBJ1-2, with 8 positions matching TRBD1. The CDR3 contains 15 residues. Per the germline V gene, CDR1 is LGHNA and CDR2 is YSLEER. Germline trimming cut 0 bases from V and 5 bases from J; bases unmatched to any gene: 5.

This chain links TRBV30 with TRBJ2-7; 7 bases match TRBD1. The V gene's germline CDR1 is GTSNPN and CDR2 SVGIG (reference sequence). The CDR3 sequence is 17 residues long. Trimming cost V 3 bases and J 4 bases; bases outside gene matches: 18. CDR3 sequence reads: CAWSAVGQGVRWYEQYF. The CDR3 nucleotides are TGTGCCTGGAGCGCCGTTGGGCAGGGGGTAAGGTGGTACGAGCAGTACTTC.

The chain is built from TRBV6-5 and TRBJ2-7, with 9 bases fitting TRBD1. Germline assignment: CDR1 MNHEY and CDR2 SVGAGI. CDR3 size: 15 residues. Germline trimming cut 5 bases from V and 7 bases from J; bases unmatched to any gene: 12. In nucleotides, the CDR3 is TGTGCCAGCAGTGCCACAGGGGGCGCGGGATGGGAGCAGTACTTC. This translates into CASSATGGAGWEQYF.

The chain is built from TRBV7-2 and TRBJ2-2; 12 nucleotides match TRBD2. J was trimmed by 8 bases and V by 5 bases; bases with no gene match: 12. The CDR3 spans 17 residues. The germline V gene has CDR1 SGHTA and CDR2 FQGNSA. The CDR3, as DNA: TGTGCCAGCAGCCCAACATCGCCGACTAGCGGGAGAGGGGAGCTGTTTTTT. It is translated as CASSPTSPTSGRGELFF.

The rearrangement links TRBV9 to TRBJ2-1, with 7 bases fitting TRBD2. Germline CDR1 SGDLS, CDR2 YYNGEE. CDR3 length: 19 amino acids. The junction had 19 bases not matched to a gene; V was cut back by 0 bases and J by 7 bases. CDR3 region: CASSVEGTMGGGPRNEQFF. The CDR3 nucleotides read TGTGCCAGCAGCGTAGAGGGCACGATGGGGGGAGGGCCGAGGAATGAGCAGTTCTTC.

This chain links TRBV28 with TRBJ2-2; weak D call: TRBD1 (7 bases). Germline CDR1 reads MDHEN; CDR2 reads SYDVKM. This CDR3 is 14 amino acids long. Trimming removed 6 bases from V and 6 bases from J, with 14 bases in between. CDR3 nucleotide sequence: TGTGCCAGCAGATCGACAGGGAGGCCCGGGGAGCTGTTTTTT. It translates to CASRSTGRPGELFF.

The gene calls are TRBV6-5 and TRBJ1-5, with D possibly matching TRBD1 (5 bases). Between the trimmed V and J ends, which lost 6 bases and 5 bases, there was a span of 14 bases. Germline values: CDR1 MNHEY, CDR2 SVGAGI. CDR3 length: 14 amino acids. The CDR3, as DNA: TGTGCCAGCAGAAACTCCCAGGGCCATCAGCCCCAGCATTTT. Translation gives CASRNSQGHQPQHF.

The gene calls are TRBV7-2 and TRBJ2-1; no clear D. The CDR3 length is 17 residues. The V end was cut by 5 bases, the J end by 0 bases, with 17 bases between. Germline lookup yields CDR1 SGHTA and CDR2 FQGNSA. Here the CDR3 DNA reads TGTGCCAGCAGCAGTTTTAGTATGCAAAGCTCCTACAATGAGCAGTTCTTC. Amino acids: CASSSFSMQSSYNEQFF.